This entry lists 8 T cell receptor beta chains sequenced from one sample in a study of blood T cells in healthy people across ages. Next came a second PCR, run for about 6 to 12 cycles, which used a sample-barcoded 5' primer along with a J-beta primer mix. TCRdb processed the 5' RACE reads anew with MiXCR; each CDR3 protein has one entry. The table records hundreds of thousands of distinct CDR3 sequences, nearly 25% of them present only once. In addition, the sample was reused for a study of T cells of mothers and their children.

The sample comprised blood. These receptors were obtained from a boy aged 5-17 years in good health.

The rearrangement joins TRBV28 to TRBJ1-3; 7 bases fit TRBD1. The junction had 12 bases not matched to a gene; V was cut back by 6 bases and J by 4 bases. The CDR3 runs to 16 residues. CDR1 is MDHEN and CDR2 is SYDVKM in the germline V gene. CDR3 sequence reads: CASRAREGAPGNTIYF. CDR3 nucleotide sequence: TGTGCCAGCAGGGCCCGGGAGGGGGCGCCGGGAAACACCATATATTTT.

Concerning this clonotype itself: One junction end disagrees with the germline gene, perhaps due to a read error. The chain is built from TRBV7-9 and TRBJ1-3, with D possibly being TRBD1 (5 bases). The CDR3 contains 17 residues. Per germline, CDR1 SEHNR and CDR2 FQNEAQ (reference sequence). CDR3 residues: CANSLGDGGPLGNTIYF. The CDR3 DNA sequence: TGTGCCAACAGCTTAGGTGATGGGGGTCCCCTTGGAAACACCATATATTTT.

This clonotype has ten or more counts. The chain uses TRBV5-1 and TRBJ2-1; D unresolved. Germline lookup yields CDR1 SGHRS and CDR2 YFSETQ. The V end was cut by 0 bases, the J end by 4 bases, with 11 bases between. This CDR3 spans 15 amino acids. The CDR3 region is CASSLVGLEYNEQFF. The CDR3 bases are TGCGCCAGCAGCTTGGTGGGCCTTGAATACAATGAGCAGTTCTTC.

This clonotype has just a few counts. The chain employs TRBV10-3 and TRBJ1-2; 8 bases match TRBD1. Trimming took 6 bases from V and 4 from J; bases not matched to a gene: 4. This CDR3 has 13 amino acids. The V gene's germline CDR1 is ENHRY and CDR2 SYGVKD. The CDR3 DNA reads TGTGCCATCAGAGGACAGGGTTTCTATGGCTACACCTTC. Residues: CAIRGQGFYGYTF.

The V call is TRBV7-3, the J call TRBJ2-1, with a weak D call TRBD1 (6 bases). The V gene's germline CDR1 is SGHTA and CDR2 FQGTGA. The CDR3 is 16 residues long. V lost 2 bases and J lost 0, with 11 bases in between. CDR3 bases: TGTGCCAGCAGCTTAGAAACAGGGCCCTCCTACAATGAGCAGTTCTTC. Amino acid sequence: CASSLETGPSYNEQFF.

This clonotype was recorded at least ten times. The chain employs TRBV28 and TRBJ2-7; 13 bases are a match to TRBD2. The trim removed 6 bases at V and 3 bases at J, leaving 8 bases unmatched. The CDR3 length is 16 residues. Germline CDR1 MDHEN, CDR2 SYDVKM. The CDR3 here is CASSPWTSGRNYEQYF. CDR3 DNA sequence: TGTGCCAGCAGCCCGTGGACTAGCGGGAGAAACTACGAGCAGTACTTC.

This chain connects TRBV20-1 to TRBJ2-5; 8 bases are shared with TRBD1. The DNA end favors TRBJ2-1, so the J call may be wrong. CDR1 is DFQATT, CDR2 SNEGSKA, per germline (reference sequence). The CDR3 extends over 12 amino acids. The CDR3 loop reads CSARVQGGEQFF. The CDR3 region has the DNA TGCAGTGCTAGGGTACAGGGGGGTGAGCAGTTCTTC.

In this sample, this clonotype turned up a few times. This chain connects TRBV7-6 to TRBJ2-7; 10 positions match TRBD2. This CDR3 has 16 residues. Germline CDR1 and CDR2: SGHVS and FNYEAQ. The V segment lost 2 bases and the J segment 6 bases; nucleotides outside the gene matches: 10. This chain's CDR3 is CASSLLAGGLFTEQYF. CDR3 nucleotide sequence: TGTGCCAGCAGCTTATTAGCGGGAGGTCTGTTTACCGAGCAGTACTTC.